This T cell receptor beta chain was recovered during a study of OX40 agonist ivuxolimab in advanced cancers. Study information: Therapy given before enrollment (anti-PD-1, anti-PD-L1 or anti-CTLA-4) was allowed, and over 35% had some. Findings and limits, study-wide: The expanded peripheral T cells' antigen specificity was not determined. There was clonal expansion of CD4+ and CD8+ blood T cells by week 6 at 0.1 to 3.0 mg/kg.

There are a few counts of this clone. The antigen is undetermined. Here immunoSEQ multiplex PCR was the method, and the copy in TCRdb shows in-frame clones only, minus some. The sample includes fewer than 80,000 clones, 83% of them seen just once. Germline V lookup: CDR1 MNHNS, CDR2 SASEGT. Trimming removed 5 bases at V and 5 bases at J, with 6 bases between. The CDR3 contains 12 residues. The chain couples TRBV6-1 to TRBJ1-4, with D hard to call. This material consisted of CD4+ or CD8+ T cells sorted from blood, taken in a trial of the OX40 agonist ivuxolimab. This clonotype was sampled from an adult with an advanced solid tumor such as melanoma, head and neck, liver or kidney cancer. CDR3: CASSRENEKLFF. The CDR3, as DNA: TGTGCCAGCAGTCGGGAAAATGAAAAACTGTTTTTT.